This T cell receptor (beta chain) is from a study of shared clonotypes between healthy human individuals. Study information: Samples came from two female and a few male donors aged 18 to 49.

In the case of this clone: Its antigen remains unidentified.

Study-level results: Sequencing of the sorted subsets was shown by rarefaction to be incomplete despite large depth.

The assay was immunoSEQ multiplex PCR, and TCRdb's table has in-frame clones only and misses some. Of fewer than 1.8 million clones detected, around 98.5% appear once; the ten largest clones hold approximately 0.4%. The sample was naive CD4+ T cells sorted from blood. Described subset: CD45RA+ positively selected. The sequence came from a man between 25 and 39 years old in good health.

The CDR3 is CASSLVWHEQFF. The CDR3 DNA reads as TGTGCCAGCAGCTTAGTTTGGCATGAGCAGTTCTTC. V is TRBV11-2 and J is TRBJ2-1; D is unresolved. The germline gives CDR1 SGHAT, CDR2 FQNNGV. The length of the CDR3 is 12 residues. V lost 1 base and J 8 bases, leaving 6 bases between the germline ends.